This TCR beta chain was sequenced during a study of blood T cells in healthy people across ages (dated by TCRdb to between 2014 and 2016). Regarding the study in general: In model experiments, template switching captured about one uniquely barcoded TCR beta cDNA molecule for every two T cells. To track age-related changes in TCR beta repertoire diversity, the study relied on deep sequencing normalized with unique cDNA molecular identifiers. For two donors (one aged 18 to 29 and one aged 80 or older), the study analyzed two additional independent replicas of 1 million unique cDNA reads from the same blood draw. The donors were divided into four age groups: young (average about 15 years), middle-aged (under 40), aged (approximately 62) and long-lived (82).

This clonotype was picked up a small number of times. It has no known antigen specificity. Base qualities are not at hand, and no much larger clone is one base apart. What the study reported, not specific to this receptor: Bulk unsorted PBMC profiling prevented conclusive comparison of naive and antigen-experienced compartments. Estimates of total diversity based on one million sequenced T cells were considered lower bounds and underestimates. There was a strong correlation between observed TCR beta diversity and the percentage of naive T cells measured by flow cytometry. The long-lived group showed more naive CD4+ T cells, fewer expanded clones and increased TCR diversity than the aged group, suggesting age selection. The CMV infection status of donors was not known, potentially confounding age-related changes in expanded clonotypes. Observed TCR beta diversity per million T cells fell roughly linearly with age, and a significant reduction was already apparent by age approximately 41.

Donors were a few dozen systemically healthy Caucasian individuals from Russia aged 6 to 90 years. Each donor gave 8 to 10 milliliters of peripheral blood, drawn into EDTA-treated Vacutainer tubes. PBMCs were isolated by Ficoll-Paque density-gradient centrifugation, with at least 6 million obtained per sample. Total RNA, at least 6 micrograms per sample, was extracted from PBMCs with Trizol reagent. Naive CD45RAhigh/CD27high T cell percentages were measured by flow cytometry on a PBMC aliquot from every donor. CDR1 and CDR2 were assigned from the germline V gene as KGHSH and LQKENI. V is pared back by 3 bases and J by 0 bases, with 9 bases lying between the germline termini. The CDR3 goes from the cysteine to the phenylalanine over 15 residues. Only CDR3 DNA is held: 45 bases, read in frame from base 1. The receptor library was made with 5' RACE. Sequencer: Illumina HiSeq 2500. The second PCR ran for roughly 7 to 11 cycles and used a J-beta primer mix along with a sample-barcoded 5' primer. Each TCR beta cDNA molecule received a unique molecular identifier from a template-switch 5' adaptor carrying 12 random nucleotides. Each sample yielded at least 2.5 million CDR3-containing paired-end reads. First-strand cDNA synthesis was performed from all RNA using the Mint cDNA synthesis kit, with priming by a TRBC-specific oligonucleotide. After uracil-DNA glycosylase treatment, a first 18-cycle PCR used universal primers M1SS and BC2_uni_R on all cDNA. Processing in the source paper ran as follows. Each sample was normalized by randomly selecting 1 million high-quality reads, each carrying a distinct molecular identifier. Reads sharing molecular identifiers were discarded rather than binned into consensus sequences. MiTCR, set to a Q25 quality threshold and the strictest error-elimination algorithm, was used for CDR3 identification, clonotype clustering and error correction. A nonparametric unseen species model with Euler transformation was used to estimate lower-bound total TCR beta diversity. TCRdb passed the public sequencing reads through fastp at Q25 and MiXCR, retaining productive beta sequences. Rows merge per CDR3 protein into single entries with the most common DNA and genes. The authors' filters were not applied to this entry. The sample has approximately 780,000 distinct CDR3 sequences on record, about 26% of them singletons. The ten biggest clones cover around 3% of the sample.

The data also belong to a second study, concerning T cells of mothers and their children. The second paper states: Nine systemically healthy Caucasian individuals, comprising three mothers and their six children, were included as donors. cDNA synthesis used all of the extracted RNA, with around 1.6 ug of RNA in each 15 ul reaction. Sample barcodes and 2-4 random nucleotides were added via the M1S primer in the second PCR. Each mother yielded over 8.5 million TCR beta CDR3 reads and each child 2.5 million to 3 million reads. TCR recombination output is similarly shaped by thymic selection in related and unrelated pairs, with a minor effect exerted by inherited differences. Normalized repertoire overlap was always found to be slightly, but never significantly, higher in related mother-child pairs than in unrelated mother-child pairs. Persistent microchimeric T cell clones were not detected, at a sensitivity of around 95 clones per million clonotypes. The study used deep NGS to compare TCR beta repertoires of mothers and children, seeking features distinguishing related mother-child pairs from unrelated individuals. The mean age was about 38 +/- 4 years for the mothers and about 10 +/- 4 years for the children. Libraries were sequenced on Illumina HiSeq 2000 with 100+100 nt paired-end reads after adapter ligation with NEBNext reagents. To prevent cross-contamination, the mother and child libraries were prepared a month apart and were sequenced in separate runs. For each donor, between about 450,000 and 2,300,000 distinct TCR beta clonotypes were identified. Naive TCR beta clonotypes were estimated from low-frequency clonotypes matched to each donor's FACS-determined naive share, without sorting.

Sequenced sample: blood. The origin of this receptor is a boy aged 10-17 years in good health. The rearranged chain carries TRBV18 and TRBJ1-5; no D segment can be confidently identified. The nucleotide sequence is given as TGTGCCAGCTCACCCGGCGTGACTAGCAATCAGCCCCAGCATTTT. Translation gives CASSPGVTSNQPQHF.